This TCR beta chain was sequenced in a study of T-cell memory formation after mild COVID-19 (dated by TCRdb to about 2021). In the study overall: TCR sequence clusters from the two donors were largely donor specific. Longitudinal TCRalpha and TCRbeta repertoire sequencing tracked T-cell clones expanding and contracting after mild COVID-19 in two donors. The cohort comprised two young, previously healthy adult volunteers, one female and one male.

PBMCs were isolated by Ficoll-Paque density gradient centrifugation. Reads for this sample came from an Illumina NovaSeq 6000. cDNA libraries for TCRalpha and TCRbeta were prepared by 5'RACE using constant-segment primers, with sample barcodes and unique molecular identifiers added. RNA was extracted from every sample with Trizol reagent. Libraries were amplified in two PCR steps, with a second sample barcode and Illumina TruSeq adapters added in the second step. The libraries were sequenced on an Illumina NovaSeq using 2 x 150 bp paired-end reads. For the original study's pipeline: With migec v1.2.7, reads were demultiplexed and then collapsed into UMI-guided consensus sequences. Using mixcr v2.1.11, UMI consensuses were aligned to TRA and TRB V and J templates and then assembled into clonotypes. A clonotype was counted as expanded or contracted only when both edgeR and NoisET called the clonotype significant, with the noise models trained on biological replicates. For edgeR calls, the thresholds were a false discovery rate-adjusted p below 0.01 and a log2 fold-change of 1. As an exploratory analysis of dynamics, PCA with hierarchical clustering was applied to max-normalized trajectories of the 1000 most abundant clonotypes. The CD4 or CD8 phenotype of responding clones was assigned using the separately sequenced CD4+ and CD8+ repertoires. TCRdb ran its own pipeline on the public reads, namely fastp trimming at Q25 and MiXCR clone calling, and kept in-frame beta chains. Rows with a matching CDR3 protein are joined into one entry that keeps the most common DNA and genes. The V and J calls and clone size come from TCRdb's table, not from the authors' own analysis. The sample includes hundreds of thousands of distinct CDR3 sequences, with 20% observed a single time. In total, the top ten clones hold roughly an eighth of the sample.

The table lists this clonotype with a few counts. What antigen it recognizes has not been identified. Base-call qualities are not available, and no considerably larger clone is one nucleotide away. CDR1 SGHVS and CDR2 FNYEAQ are derived from the germline V gene. From its cysteine to its phenylalanine, the CDR3 spans 15 amino acids. Of the read, only the CDR3 DNA is kept; its 45 bases are in frame from base 1. The V end gives up 3 bases and the J end 5 bases, leaving 6 bases in the junction not matched to a gene. What the authors observed across the whole study: Contracting CD4+ clones turned up mainly in the CM and EM memory subsets, whereas EMRA was where CD8+ clones were enriched. From day 15 to 85, contracting clones showed balanced CD4/CD8 phenotypes, whereas a second wave of clones that expanded from day 15 to 37 leaned towards CD4+. The detection of some responding clones in pre-infection memory suggests that pre-existing cross-reactive memory T cells joined the SARS-CoV-2 response. Only two mild cases were covered in the study, and larger cohorts including severe cases with pre-infection samples were considered necessary. SARS-CoV-2 specificity of the second-wave clones peaking on day 37 was not confirmed.

The material sequenced was PBMCs or a T cell subset sorted from them (not recorded which). The chain is encoded by TRBV7-6 joined to TRBJ2-5, with 10 bases matching TRBD1. The receptor's source is an adult woman who had mild COVID-19 (a few samples of this study predate the infection). The sample titles of this study are shuffled in the database, so cell type and time point are left out; the donor was told from shared clones. CDR3 protein: CASSLDRGISETQYF. The base sequence is TGTGCCAGCAGCTTGGACAGGGGGATTTCGGAGACCCAGTACTTC.